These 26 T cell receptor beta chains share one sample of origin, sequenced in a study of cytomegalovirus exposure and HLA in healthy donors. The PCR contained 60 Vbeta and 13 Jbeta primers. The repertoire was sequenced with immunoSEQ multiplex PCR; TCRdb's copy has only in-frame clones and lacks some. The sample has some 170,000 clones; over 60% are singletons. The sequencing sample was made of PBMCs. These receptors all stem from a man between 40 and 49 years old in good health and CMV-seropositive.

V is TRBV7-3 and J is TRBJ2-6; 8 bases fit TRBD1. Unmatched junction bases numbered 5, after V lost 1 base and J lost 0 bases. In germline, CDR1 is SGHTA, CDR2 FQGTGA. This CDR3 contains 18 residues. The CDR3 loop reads CASSLNPGGVSGANVLTF. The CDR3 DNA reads TGTGCCAGCAGCTTAAACCCAGGGGGCGTCTCTGGGGCCAACGTCCTGACTTTC.

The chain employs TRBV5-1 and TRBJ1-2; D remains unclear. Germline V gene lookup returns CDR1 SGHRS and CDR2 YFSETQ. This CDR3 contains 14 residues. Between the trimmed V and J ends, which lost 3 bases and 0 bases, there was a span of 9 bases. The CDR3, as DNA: TGCGCCAGCAGCTCCAATCCCCCTAACTATGGCTACACCTTC. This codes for CASSSNPPNYGYTF.

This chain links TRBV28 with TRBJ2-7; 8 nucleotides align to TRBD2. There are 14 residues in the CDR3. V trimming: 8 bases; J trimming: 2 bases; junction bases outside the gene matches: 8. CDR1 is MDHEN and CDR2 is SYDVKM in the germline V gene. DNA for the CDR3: TGTGCCAGCGGCCTTCCGGGGGGGGCCTACGAGCAGTACTTC. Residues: CASGLPGGAYEQYF.

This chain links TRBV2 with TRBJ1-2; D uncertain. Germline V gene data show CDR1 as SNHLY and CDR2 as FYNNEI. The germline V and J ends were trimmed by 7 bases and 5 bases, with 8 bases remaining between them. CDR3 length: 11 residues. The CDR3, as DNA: TGTGCCAGCAATCCGCAGTATGGCTACACCTTC. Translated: CASNPQYGYTF.

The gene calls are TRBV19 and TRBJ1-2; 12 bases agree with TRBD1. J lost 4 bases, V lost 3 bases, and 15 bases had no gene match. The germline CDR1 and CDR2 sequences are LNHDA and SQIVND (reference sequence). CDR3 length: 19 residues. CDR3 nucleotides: TGTGCCAGTAGTATTCACGGGACAGGGGGCTCTCTGAGGGGCTATGGCTACACCTTC. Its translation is CASSIHGTGGSLRGYGYTF. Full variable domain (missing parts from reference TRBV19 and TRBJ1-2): DGGITQSPKYLFRKEGQNVTLSCEQNLNHDAMYWYRQDPGQGLRLIYYSQIVNDFQKGDIAEGYSVSREKKESFPLTVTSAQKNPTAFYLCASSIHGTGGSLRGYGYTFGSGTRLTVV.

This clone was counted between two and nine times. The CDR3 reads CASREGAWNTEAFF. The CDR3 coding sequence is TGTGCCAGCAGGGAAGGGGCTTGGAACACTGAAGCTTTCTTT. The J gene is TRBJ1-1, the V gene TRBV6-5; a possible D gene is TRBD1 (5 bases). The CDR3 contains 14 residues. Germline V gene data show CDR1 as MNHEY and CDR2 as SVGAGI. V was clipped by 6 bases and J by 1 base, with 12 bases between them.

The CDR3 is CASSIAGGLTDTQYF. In DNA form, the CDR3 reads TGCGCCAGCAGTATAGCGGGAGGGTTAACAGATACGCAGTATTTT. The chain employs TRBV5-1 and TRBJ2-3, with TRBD2 identical over 11 bases. J was trimmed by 3 bases and V by 5 bases; bases with no gene match: 5. Germline CDR1 reads SGHRS; CDR2 reads YFSETQ. This CDR3 has 15 amino acids.

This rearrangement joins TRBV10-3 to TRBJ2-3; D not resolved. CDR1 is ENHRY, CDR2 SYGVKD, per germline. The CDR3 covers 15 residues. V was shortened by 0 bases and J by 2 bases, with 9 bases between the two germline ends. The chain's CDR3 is CAISESRSATDTQYF. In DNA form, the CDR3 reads TGTGCCATCAGTGAGTCGAGGTCAGCCACAGATACGCAGTATTTT.

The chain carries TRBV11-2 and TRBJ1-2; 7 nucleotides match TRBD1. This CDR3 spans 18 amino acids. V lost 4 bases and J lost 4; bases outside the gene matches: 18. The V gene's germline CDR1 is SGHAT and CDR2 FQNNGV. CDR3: CASSSSRDRLYRAYGYTF. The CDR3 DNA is TGTGCCAGCAGCTCGAGCCGGGACAGACTCTATAGAGCCTATGGCTACACCTTC.

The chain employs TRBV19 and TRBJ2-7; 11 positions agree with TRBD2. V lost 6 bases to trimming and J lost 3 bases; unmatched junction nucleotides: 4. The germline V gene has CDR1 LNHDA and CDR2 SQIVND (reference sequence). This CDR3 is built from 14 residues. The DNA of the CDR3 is TGTGCCAGTAGCGTAGCGGGAGGGTTCTACGAGCAGTACTTC. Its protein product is CASSVAGGFYEQYF. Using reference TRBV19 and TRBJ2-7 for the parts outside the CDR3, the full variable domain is DGGITQSPKYLFRKEGQNVTLSCEQNLNHDAMYWYRQDPGQGLRLIYYSQIVNDFQKGDIAEGYSVSREKKESFPLTVTSAQKNPTAFYLCASSVAGGFYEQYFGPGTRLTVT.

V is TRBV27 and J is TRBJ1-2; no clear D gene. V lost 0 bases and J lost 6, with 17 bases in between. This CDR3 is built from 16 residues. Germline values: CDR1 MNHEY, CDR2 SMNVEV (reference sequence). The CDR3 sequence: CASSLSWAGSGHGYTF. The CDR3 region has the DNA TGTGCCAGCAGTTTATCGTGGGCGGGTTCTGGGCATGGCTACACCTTC.

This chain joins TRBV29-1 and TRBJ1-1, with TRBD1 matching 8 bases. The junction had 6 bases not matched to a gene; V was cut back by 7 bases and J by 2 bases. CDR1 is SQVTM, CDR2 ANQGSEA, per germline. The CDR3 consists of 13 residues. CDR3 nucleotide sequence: TGCAGCGCCAAGACAGGGGATAACACTGAAGCTTTCTTT. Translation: CSAKTGDNTEAFF.

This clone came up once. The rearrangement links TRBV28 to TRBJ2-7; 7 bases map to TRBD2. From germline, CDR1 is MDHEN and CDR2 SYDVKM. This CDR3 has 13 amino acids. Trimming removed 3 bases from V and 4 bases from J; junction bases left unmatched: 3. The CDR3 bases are TGTGCCAGCAGTTTGAGTAGCGGGTACGAGCAGTACTTC. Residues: CASSLSSGYEQYF.

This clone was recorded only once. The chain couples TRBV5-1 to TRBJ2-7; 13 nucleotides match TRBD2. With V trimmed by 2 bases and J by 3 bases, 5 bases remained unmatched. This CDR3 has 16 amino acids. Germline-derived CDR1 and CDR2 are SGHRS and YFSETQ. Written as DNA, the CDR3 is TGCGCCAGCAGCTTCACTAGCGGGAGGGAACTCTACGAGCAGTACTTC. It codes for CASSFTSGRELYEQYF.

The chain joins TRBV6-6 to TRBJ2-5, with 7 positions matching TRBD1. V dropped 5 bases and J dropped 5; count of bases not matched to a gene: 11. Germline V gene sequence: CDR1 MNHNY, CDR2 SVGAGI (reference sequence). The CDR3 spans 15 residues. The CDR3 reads CASSRKQGSVETQYF. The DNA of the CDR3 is TGTGCCAGCAGTCGGAAACAGGGGTCGGTGGAGACCCAGTACTTC.

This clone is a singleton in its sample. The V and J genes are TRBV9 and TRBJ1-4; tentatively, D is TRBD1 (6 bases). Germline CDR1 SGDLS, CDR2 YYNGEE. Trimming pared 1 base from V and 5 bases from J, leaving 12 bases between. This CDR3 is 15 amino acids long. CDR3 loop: CASSVQAGVNEKLFF. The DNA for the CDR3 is TGTGCCAGCAGCGTACAGGCAGGGGTGAATGAAAAACTGTTTTTT.

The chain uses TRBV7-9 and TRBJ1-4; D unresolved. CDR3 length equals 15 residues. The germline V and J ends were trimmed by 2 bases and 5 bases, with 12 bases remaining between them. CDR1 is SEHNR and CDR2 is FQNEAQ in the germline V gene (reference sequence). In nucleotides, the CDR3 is TGTGCCAGCAGCTTAAACTTGCGGGAGAATGAAAAACTGTTTTTT. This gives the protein CASSLNLRENEKLFF.

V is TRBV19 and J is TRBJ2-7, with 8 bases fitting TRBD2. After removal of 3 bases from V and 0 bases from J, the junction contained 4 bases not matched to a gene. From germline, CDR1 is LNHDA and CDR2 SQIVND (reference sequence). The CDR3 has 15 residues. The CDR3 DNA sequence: TGTGCCAGTAGTATCTTTAGCGGGATCTCCTACGAGCAGTACTTC. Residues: CASSIFSGISYEQYF.

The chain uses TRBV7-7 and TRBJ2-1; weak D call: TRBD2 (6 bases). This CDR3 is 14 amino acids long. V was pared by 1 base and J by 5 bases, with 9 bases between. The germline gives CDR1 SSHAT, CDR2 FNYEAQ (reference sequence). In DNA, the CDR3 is TGTGCCAGCAGCTTAGGGACTACCAACAATGAGCAGTTCTTC. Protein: CASSLGTTNNEQFF.

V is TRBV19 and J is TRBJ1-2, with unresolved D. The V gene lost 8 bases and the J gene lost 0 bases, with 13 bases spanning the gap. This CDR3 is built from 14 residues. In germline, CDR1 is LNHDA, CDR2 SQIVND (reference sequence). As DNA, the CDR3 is TGTGCCAGTCATACCGAGCCTTCTAACTATGGCTACACCTTC. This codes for CASHTEPSNYGYTF.

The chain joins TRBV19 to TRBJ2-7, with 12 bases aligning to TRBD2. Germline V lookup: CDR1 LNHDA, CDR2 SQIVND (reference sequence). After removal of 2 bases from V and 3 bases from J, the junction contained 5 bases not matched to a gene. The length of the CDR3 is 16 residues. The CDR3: CASSISLAGGLYEQYF. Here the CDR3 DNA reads TGTGCCAGTAGTATATCACTAGCGGGAGGTCTCTACGAGCAGTACTTC.

This chain's CDR3 is CASSRTSGNYNEQFF. Written as DNA, the CDR3 is TGTGCCAGCAGCCGGACTAGCGGTAATTACAATGAGCAGTTCTTC. This chain links TRBV9 with TRBJ2-1; the match to TRBD2 covers 10 bases. J gave up 4 bases and V 4 bases, and 5 bases lay outside the gene matches. The CDR3 consists of 15 residues. From germline, CDR1 is SGDLS and CDR2 YYNGEE.

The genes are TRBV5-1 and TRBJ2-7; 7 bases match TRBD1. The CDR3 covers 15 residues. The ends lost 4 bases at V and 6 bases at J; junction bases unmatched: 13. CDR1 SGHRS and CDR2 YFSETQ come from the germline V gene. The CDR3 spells CASSVGPGQLAEQYF. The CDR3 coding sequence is TGCGCCAGCAGCGTTGGGCCGGGACAGTTGGCCGAGCAGTACTTC. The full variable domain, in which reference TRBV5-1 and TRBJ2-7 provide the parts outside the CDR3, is KAGVTQTPRYLIKTRGQQVTLSCSPISGHRSVSWYQQTPGQGLQFLFEYFSETQRNKGNFPGRFSGRQFSNSRSEMNVSTLELGDSALYLCASSVGPGQLAEQYFGPGTRLTVT.

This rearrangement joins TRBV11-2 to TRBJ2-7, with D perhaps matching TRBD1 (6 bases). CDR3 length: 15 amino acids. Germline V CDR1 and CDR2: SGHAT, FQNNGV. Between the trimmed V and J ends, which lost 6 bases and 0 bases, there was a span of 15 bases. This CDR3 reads CASRGSNRASYEQYF. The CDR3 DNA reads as TGTGCCAGCAGGGGCTCGAACAGGGCCTCCTACGAGCAGTACTTC. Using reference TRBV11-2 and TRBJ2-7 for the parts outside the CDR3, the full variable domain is EAGVAQSPRYKIIEKRQSVAFWCNPISGHATLYWYQQILGQGPKLLIQFQNNGVVDDSQLPKDRFSAERLKGVDSTLKIQPAKLEDSAVYLCASRGSNRASYEQYFGPGTRLTVT.

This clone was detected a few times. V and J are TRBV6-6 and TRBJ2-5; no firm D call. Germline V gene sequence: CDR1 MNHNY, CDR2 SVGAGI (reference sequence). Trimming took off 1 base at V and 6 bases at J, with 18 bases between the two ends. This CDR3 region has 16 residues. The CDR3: CASSYWPRPSLKTQYF. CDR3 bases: TGTGCCAGCAGTTACTGGCCCAGGCCATCTCTGAAGACCCAGTACTTC.

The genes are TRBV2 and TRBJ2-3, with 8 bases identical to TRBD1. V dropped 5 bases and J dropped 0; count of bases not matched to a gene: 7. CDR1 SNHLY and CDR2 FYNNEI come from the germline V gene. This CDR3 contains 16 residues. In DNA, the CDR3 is TGTGCCAGCAGTACCGACTGGACAGGGAGCACAGATACGCAGTATTTT. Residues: CASSTDWTGSTDTQYF.